This TCR beta chain was identified during a study of graft-versus-host responses after intestinal transplantation. Study as a whole: Among the recipients, all got anti-thymocyte globulin induction and then tacrolimus and steroids for about 3 years.

Regarding this clone: Its antigen remains unidentified.

Here immunoSEQ multiplex PCR was the method, and the copy in TCRdb shows in-frame clones only, minus some. The sample consists of about 100,000 clones, approximately 84% of them appearing once. General study points: Researchers found peak circulating GvH clone levels linked to early post-transplant HvG declines. Individuals carrying graft-donor T cell macrochimerism showed high graft-versus-host to host-versus-graft clonal ratios in allografts. GvH clones were identified in recipient marrow, with some first appearing in ileum or blood.

From germline, CDR1 is SGHTA and CDR2 FQGNSA. The ends lost 2 bases at V and 0 bases at J; junction bases unmatched: 9. This CDR3 region has 18 residues. The sequencing used unstimulated CD4+ T cells sorted from spleen or lymph node cells, collected before transplant. The chain couples TRBV7-2 to TRBJ2-2; 7 positions agree with TRBD2. The clonotype comes from a human donor who was the organ donor for an intestinal transplant. For the CDR3, the DNA is TGTGCCAGCAGCTTAACCCTGGTCGCGGGGGCGAACACCGGGGAGCTGTTTTTT. It specifies CASSLTLVAGANTGELFF.